The next 5 T cell receptor beta chains were all read from a single sample in a study of T cells in Graves' hyperthyroidism and ophthalmopathy. TCR beta CDR3 regions were amplified from RNA. With the HTBI primer set, the TCR CDR3 went through a first round of RT-PCR. TCRdb used MiXCR to reprocess the multiplex PCR reads, holding one entry per CDR3 protein. The repertoire holds 390,000 or so distinct CDR3 sequences, with roughly 15% as singletons. Input material: blood. These receptors were collected from a man aged 18 to 29 with Graves' ophthalmopathy.

The table lists this clonotype with many counts. The V and J genes are TRBV7-9 and TRBJ2-1; D is uncertain. Germline CDR1 is SEHNR and CDR2 is FQNEAQ (reference sequence). CDR3 length: 11 amino acids. V lost 5 bases and J 8 bases, leaving 7 bases between the germline ends. The CDR3: CASSIVYEQFF. As DNA, the CDR3 is TGTGCCAGCAGCATAGTGTATGAGCAGTTCTTC.

This clonotype was recorded at least ten times. This chain's CDR3 is CASSLVLTGELFF. CDR3 bases: TGTGCCAGCAGCTTGGTTCTGACCGGGGAGCTGTTTTTT. This chain uses TRBV11-2 with TRBJ2-2; D is unclear. V shed 3 bases and J shed 5 bases, with 7 bases lying between them. Germline values: CDR1 SGHAT, CDR2 FQNNGV. The CDR3 is 13 residues long.

This clonotype was recorded at least ten times. V usage is TRBV6-1 and J usage is TRBJ1-2; 10 nucleotides match TRBD1. Germline V gene data show CDR1 as MNHNS and CDR2 as SASEGT. The V and J ends lost 5 bases and 4 bases, in that order; junction bases with no gene match: 7. The CDR3 is 15 amino acids. The CDR3 DNA follows: TGTGCCAGCAGTTTGACAGGGGGCCCATTCTATGGCTACACCTTC. Translating gives CASSLTGGPFYGYTF.

This chain uses TRBV11-2 with TRBJ2-5; possibly TRBD2 for D (5 bases). This CDR3 is 15 amino acids long. V lost 6 bases and J lost 1, with 15 bases in between. Germline values: CDR1 SGHAT, CDR2 FQNNGV. CDR3 loop: CASSSGKLGQETQYF. Written as DNA, the CDR3 is TGTGCCAGCAGTTCCGGGAAATTGGGCCAAGAGACCCAGTACTTC.

This clonotype was detected ten times or more. The rearrangement uses TRBV2 and TRBJ2-3, with D perhaps given as TRBD1 or TRBD2 (5 bases each). The CDR3 has 17 residues. V dropped 5 bases and J dropped 3 bases, with 21 bases sitting between them. Looked up from germline, CDR1 is SNHLY and CDR2 is FYNNEI. The CDR3 bases are TGTGCCAGCAGTTACCGCACGTGGGGGAGTGAGACAGATACGCAGTATTTT. Protein product: CASSYRTWGSETDTQYF.